This T cell receptor (beta chain) was obtained from a study of OX40 agonist ivuxolimab in advanced cancers. At the level of the study: Patients received the agonistic anti-OX40 (CD134) antibody ivuxolimab. Prior checkpoint blockade (anti-PD-1, anti-PD-L1 or anti-CTLA-4) was permitted; approximately 40% had it. Points from the study as a whole: At doses 0.1 to 3.0 mg/kg, CD4+ and CD8+ clones expanded.

Concerning this clone: Its target is not known.

V trimming: 5 bases; J trimming: 6 bases; junction bases outside the gene matches: 13. CDR3 length equals 16 residues. The germline V gene has CDR1 SGHAT and CDR2 FQNNGV. Profiling relied on immunoSEQ multiplex PCR, and the TCRdb table lists in-frame clones only, not all of them. The sample includes some 21,000 clones, around nine tenths of them seen just once. The clonotype was recovered from an adult with an advanced solid tumor such as melanoma, head and neck, liver or kidney cancer. The chain is built from TRBV11-2 and TRBJ2-7; 10 nucleotides line up with TRBD2. The specimen comprised CD4+ or CD8+ T cells sorted from blood, sampled in a trial of the OX40 agonist ivuxolimab. The CDR3 reads CASSLHPGTSDTEQYF. The CDR3, as DNA: TGTGCCAGCAGCCTGCATCCCGGGACTAGCGATACCGAGCAGTACTTC.